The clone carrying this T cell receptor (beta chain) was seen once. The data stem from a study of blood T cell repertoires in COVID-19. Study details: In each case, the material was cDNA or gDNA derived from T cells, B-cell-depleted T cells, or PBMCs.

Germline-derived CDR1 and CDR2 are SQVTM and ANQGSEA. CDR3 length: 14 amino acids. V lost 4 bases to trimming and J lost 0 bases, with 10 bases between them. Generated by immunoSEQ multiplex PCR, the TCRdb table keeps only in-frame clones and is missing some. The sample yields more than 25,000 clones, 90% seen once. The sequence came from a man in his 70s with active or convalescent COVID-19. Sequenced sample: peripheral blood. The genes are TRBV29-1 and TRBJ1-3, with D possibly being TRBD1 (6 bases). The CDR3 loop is CSVVTGYSGNTIYF. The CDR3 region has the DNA TGCAGCGTTGTGACAGGCTACTCTGGAAACACCATATATTTT.